This TCR beta chain originates from a study of blood T cell repertoires in COVID-19. The CDR3 contains 16 residues. CDR1 SGHAT and CDR2 FQNNGV come from the germline V gene. Trimming took 6 bases from V and 3 from J; bases not matched to a gene: 9. This clone was seen once. The assay was immunoSEQ multiplex PCR, and TCRdb's table has in-frame clones only and misses some. The sample has a few hundred thousand clones; roughly 89% are singletons. This chain connects TRBV11-2 to TRBJ2-3; 10 nucleotides agree with TRBD2. This receptor was identified in a woman under 40 with COVID-19, enrolled during active disease. The sample comprised peripheral blood. The CDR3 spells CASSFYSGGRTDTQYF. The CDR3 DNA follows: TGTGCCAGCAGTTTTTATAGCGGGGGGCGAACAGATACGCAGTATTTT.